Listed here are 16 T cell receptor beta chains from one sample, sequenced in a study of Tregs in tolerant kidney transplant recipients. Profiled with immunoSEQ multiplex PCR; TCRdb holds only in-frame clones, not every one. The table shows under 50,000 clones, with roughly nine tenths occurring only once. What was sequenced was Tregs from blood. Receptors were obtained from a human donor in good health.

The V gene is TRBV4-2, the J gene TRBJ2-5; the match to TRBD2 covers 8 bases. The CDR3 length is 18 residues. Germline values: CDR1 LGHNA, CDR2 YNFKEQ. With 4 bases clipped from V and 6 bases from J, the junction kept 19 bases outside the gene matches. The CDR3 is CASSLRWRGAPPGKTQYF. CDR3 DNA sequence: TGTGCCAGCAGCCTTCGTTGGCGGGGGGCCCCCCCTGGGAAGACCCAGTACTTC.

V is TRBV25-1 and J is TRBJ1-1, with D possibly being TRBD1 (5 bases). Trimming stripped 0 bases from V and 3 bases from J, with 5 bases between. CDR3 length equals 13 residues. Germline V gene lookup returns CDR1 MGHDK and CDR2 SYGVNS. The CDR3 DNA is TGTGCCAGCAGTGAATACAGGGACACTGAAGCTTTCTTT. Its translation: CASSEYRDTEAFF. Full variable domain (missing parts from reference TRBV25-1 and TRBJ1-1): EADIYQTPRYLVIGTGKKITLECSQTMGHDKMYWYQQDPGMELHLIHYSYGVNSTEKGDLSSESTVSRIRTEHFPLTLESARPSHTSQYLCASSEYRDTEAFFGQGTRLTVV.

This sequence joins TRBV7-8 and TRBJ2-6; D not certain. The length of the CDR3 is 16 residues. CDR1 SGHVS and CDR2 FQNEAQ come from the germline V gene. With 4 bases removed from V and 0 bases from J, the gap between germline ends came to 10 bases. DNA of the CDR3: TGTGCCAGCAGCTCCTCGGGCCACTCTGGGGCCAACGTCCTGACTTTC. This sequence encodes CASSSSGHSGANVLTF.

This chain connects TRBV6-1 to TRBJ1-2, with D hard to call. Germline assignment: CDR1 MNHNS and CDR2 SASEGT. The CDR3 length is 14 residues. Trimming shortened V by 1 base and J by 5 bases, and 11 bases separated the two germline ends. CDR3 nucleotides: TGTGCCAGCAGTGAAGAGGTGAGGCTGTATGGCTACACCTTC. Amino acids: CASSEEVRLYGYTF.

A word on this clone: The junction departs from germline at one end; a sequencing error may be responsible. The V call is TRBV30, the J call TRBJ2-1, with D possibly called TRBD1 or TRBD2 (5 bases each). CDR3 length: 13 residues. Germline V lookup: CDR1 GTSNPN, CDR2 SVGIG (reference sequence). The CDR3 DNA reads as TGTGCCCGGAGGAGACAGACCTACAATGAGCAGTTCTTC. This translates into CARRRQTYNEQFF.

This chain connects TRBV6-5 to TRBJ2-6; tentatively, D is TRBD2 (5 bases). This CDR3 is built from 15 residues. The germline V and J ends were trimmed by 6 bases and 0 bases, with 9 bases remaining between them. Germline CDR1 and CDR2: MNHEY and SVGAGI. The CDR3 here is CASSQLGSGANVLTF. DNA for the CDR3: TGTGCCAGCAGCCAACTAGGCTCTGGGGCCAACGTCCTGACTTTC.

The J gene is TRBJ1-4, the V gene TRBV15; 10 positions agree with TRBD1. The CDR3 is 14 amino acids. Germline CDR1 and CDR2: LNHNV and YYDKDF (reference sequence). J was trimmed by 7 bases and V by 5 bases; bases with no gene match: 4. CDR3 DNA: TGTGCCACCAGCTCCGGGACAGGGGTTGAAAAACTGTTTTTT. The encoded protein is CATSSGTGVEKLFF. Supplemented by reference TRBV15 and TRBJ1-4, the full variable domain reads DAMVIQNPRYQVTQFGKPVTLSCSQTLNHNVMYWYQQKSSQAPKLLFHYYDKDFNNEADTPDNFQSRRPNTSFCFLDIRSPGLGDTAMYLCATSSGTGVEKLFFGSGTQLSVL.

V usage is TRBV11-2 and J usage is TRBJ1-2, with 9 nucleotides matching TRBD1. CDR1 SGHAT and CDR2 FQNNGV come from the germline V gene. The V segment lost 4 bases and the J segment 3 bases; nucleotides outside the gene matches: 6. The CDR3 has 15 amino acids. The CDR3 protein is CASSSGQGKDYGYTF. In DNA form, the CDR3 reads TGTGCCAGCAGCTCCGGACAGGGGAAGGACTATGGCTACACCTTC.

The chain employs TRBV30 and TRBJ1-6, with D possibly matching TRBD1 (5 bases). V was cut by 4 bases and J by 7 bases, with 14 bases left in between. Germline V gene sequence: CDR1 GTSNPN, CDR2 SVGIG (reference sequence). The CDR3 spans 14 residues. The CDR3 loop reads CAWKPVRGNSPLHF. The CDR3 nucleotides are TGTGCCTGGAAGCCCGTGAGGGGCAATTCACCCCTCCACTTT. Full variable domain (missing parts from reference TRBV30 and TRBJ1-6): SQTIHQWPATLVQPVGSPLSLECTVEGTSNPNLYWYRQAAGRGLQLLFYSVGIGQISSEVPQNLSASRPQDRQFILSSKKLLLSDSGFYLCAWKPVRGNSPLHFGNGTRLTVT.

The rearrangement links TRBV6-5 to TRBJ1-2; D call uncertain. This CDR3 has 15 amino acids. Germline CDR1 and CDR2: MNHEY and SVGAGI. The V end lost 2 bases, the J end lost 4 bases, and 14 bases lay between the germline ends. The CDR3 sequence: CASSYIRAEPYGYTF. The CDR3, as DNA: TGTGCCAGCAGTTACATACGGGCCGAGCCCTATGGCTACACCTTC.

The rearrangement joins TRBV9 to TRBJ2-1, with D maybe TRBD2 (6 bases). V lost 4 bases and J lost 5, with 19 bases in between. Germline CDR1 and CDR2: SGDLS and YYNGEE. This CDR3 contains 16 residues. The CDR3 loop is CASSPRTSWGDNEQFF. The CDR3 DNA follows: TGTGCCAGCAGCCCCCGGACCTCCTGGGGGGACAATGAGCAGTTCTTC.

The genes are TRBV7-3 and TRBJ1-5; D gene uncertain. CDR1 and CDR2 (germline): SGHTA, FQGTGA. The CDR3 is made up of 13 amino acids. Trimming left V 3 bases short and J 4 bases short, with 7 bases between. CDR3: CASSFGGNQPQHF. The CDR3 DNA sequence: TGTGCCAGCAGCTTCGGCGGGAATCAGCCCCAGCATTTT.

V is TRBV7-9 and J is TRBJ2-3; no reliable D call. This CDR3 contains 15 residues. Germline CDR1 reads SEHNR; CDR2 reads FQNEAQ (reference sequence). Trimming removed 3 bases at V and 2 bases at J, with 12 bases between. DNA of the CDR3: TGTGCCAGCAGCTTTTGGCTAGGGAACACAGATACGCAGTATTTT. Its protein product is CASSFWLGNTDTQYF.

V usage is TRBV6-4 and J usage is TRBJ2-3, with TRBD2 matching over 9 bases. J was trimmed by 0 bases and V by 2 bases; bases with no gene match: 3. CDR1 is MRHNA, CDR2 SNTAGT, per germline. The CDR3 covers 16 residues. CDR3 residues: CASSDEAGGSTDTQYF. The CDR3 bases are TGTGCCAGCAGTGACGAGGCGGGGGGGAGCACAGATACGCAGTATTTT.

The genes are TRBV7-5 and TRBJ2-7; TRBD2, the table's D call, was not compared with the DNA. TRBV7-5 is designated a pseudogene. This CDR3 has 15 amino acids. The CDR3 coding sequence is TGTGCCAGCAGCTGGGCACTAGCGGGAGCCCACGAGCAGTACTTC. Protein: CASSWALAGAHEQYF.

The V call is TRBV5-1, the J call TRBJ2-7; the match to TRBD1 covers 7 bases. This CDR3 comprises 15 residues. After removal of 0 bases from V and 3 bases from J, the junction contained 6 bases not matched to a gene. CDR1 is SGHRS and CDR2 is YFSETQ in the germline V gene. The CDR3 here is CASSLGLTGVYEQYF. The CDR3 coding sequence is TGCGCCAGCAGCTTGGGGCTTACAGGGGTCTACGAGCAGTACTTC.